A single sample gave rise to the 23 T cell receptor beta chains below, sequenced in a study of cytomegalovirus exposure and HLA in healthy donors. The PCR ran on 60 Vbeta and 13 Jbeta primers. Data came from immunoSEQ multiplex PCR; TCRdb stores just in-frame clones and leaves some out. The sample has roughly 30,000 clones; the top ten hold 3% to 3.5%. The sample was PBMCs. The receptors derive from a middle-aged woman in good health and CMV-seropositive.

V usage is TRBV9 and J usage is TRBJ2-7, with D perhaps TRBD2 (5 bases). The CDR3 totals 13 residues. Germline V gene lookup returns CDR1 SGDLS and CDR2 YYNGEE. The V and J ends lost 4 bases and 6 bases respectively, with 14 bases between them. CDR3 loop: CASSFSLASEQYF. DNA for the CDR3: TGTGCCAGCAGCTTCTCCCTAGCTTCCGAGCAGTACTTC.

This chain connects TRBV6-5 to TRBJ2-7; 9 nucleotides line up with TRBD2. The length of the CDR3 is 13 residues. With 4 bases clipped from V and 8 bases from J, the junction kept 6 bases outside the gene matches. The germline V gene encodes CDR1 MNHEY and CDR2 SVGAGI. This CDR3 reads CASSSGTSNKQYF. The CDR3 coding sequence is TGTGCCAGCAGTTCCGGGACTAGCAATAAGCAGTACTTC.

The DNA of the CDR3 is TGCAGCGTTTCGGCAGGACTACGGTCTGGGGCCAACGTCCTGACTTTC. The encoded protein is CSVSAGLRSGANVLTF. The chain has TRBV29-1 and TRBJ2-6; D is possibly TRBD2 (6 bases). The V and J ends lost 5 bases and 1 base respectively, with 15 bases between them. The CDR3 runs to 16 residues. Germline CDR1 SQVTM, CDR2 ANQGSEA.

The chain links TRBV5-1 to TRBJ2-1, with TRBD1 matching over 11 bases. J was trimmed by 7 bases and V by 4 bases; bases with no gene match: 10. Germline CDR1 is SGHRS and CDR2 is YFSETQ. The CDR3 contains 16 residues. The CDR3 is CASSDRGQGAGNEQFF. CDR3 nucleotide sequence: TGCGCCAGCAGCGACCGTGGACAGGGGGCGGGAAATGAGCAGTTCTTC.

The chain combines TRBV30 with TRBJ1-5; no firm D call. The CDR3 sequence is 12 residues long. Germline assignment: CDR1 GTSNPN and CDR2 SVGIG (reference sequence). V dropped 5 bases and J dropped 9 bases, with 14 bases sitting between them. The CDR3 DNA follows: TGTGCCTGGGAAAAACAGTCTCTGCCCCAGCATTTT. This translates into CAWEKQSLPQHF.

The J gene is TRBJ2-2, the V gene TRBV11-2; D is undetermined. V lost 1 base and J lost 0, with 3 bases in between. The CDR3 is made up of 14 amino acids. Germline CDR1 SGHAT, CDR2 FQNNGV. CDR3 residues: CASSLGANTGELFF. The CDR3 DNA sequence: TGTGCCAGCAGCTTAGGAGCGAACACCGGGGAGCTGTTTTTT.

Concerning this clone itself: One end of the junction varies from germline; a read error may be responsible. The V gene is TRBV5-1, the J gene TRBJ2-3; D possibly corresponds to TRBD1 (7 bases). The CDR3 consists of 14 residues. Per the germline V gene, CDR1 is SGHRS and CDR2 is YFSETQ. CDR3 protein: CASSSTGRIDKQYF. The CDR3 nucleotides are TGCGCCAGCAGCTCGACAGGGAGGATAGATAAGCAGTATTTT.

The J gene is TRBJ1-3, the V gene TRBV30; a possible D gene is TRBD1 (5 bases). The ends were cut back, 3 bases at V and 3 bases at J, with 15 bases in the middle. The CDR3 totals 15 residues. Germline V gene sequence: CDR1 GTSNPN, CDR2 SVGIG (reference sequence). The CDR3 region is CAWRARWGDGNTIYF. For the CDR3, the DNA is TGTGCCTGGAGGGCCCGGTGGGGGGATGGAAACACCATATATTTT. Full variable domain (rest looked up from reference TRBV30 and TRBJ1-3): SQTIHQWPATLVQPVGSPLSLECTVEGTSNPNLYWYRQAAGRGLQLLFYSVGIGQISSEVPQNLSASRPQDRQFILSSKKLLLSDSGFYLCAWRARWGDGNTIYFGEGSWLTVV.

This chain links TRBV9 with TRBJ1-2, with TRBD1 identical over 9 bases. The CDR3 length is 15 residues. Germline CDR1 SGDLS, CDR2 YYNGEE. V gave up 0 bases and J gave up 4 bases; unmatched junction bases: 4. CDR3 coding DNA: TGTGCCAGCAGCGTAGGCGGGACAGGGACCTATGGCTACACCTTC. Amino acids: CASSVGGTGTYGYTF. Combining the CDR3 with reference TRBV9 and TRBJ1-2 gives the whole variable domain DSGVTQTPKHLITATGQRVTLRCSPRSGDLSVYWYQQSLDQGLQFLIQYYNGEERAKGNILERFSAQQFPDLHSELNLSSLELGDSALYFCASSVGGTGTYGYTFGSGTRLTVV.

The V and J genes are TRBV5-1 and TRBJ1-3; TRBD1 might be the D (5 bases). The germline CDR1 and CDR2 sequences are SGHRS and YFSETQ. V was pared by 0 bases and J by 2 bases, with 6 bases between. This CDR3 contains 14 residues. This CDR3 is CASSLEGTGNTIYF. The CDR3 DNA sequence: TGCGCCAGCAGCTTGGAGGGGACTGGAAACACCATATATTTT.

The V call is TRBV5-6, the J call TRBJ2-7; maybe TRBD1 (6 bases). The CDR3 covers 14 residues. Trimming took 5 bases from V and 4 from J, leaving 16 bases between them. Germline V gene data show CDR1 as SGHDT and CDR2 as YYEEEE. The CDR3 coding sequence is TGTGCCAGCAGTCCCGAAGGCAGGGGATACGAGCAGTACTTC. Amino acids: CASSPEGRGYEQYF.

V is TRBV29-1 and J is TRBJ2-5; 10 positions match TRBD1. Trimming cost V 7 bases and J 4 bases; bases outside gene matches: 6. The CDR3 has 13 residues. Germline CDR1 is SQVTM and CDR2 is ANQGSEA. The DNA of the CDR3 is TGCAGCGGGGAGACAGGGGGCGCAGAGACCCAGTACTTC. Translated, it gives CSGETGGAETQYF.

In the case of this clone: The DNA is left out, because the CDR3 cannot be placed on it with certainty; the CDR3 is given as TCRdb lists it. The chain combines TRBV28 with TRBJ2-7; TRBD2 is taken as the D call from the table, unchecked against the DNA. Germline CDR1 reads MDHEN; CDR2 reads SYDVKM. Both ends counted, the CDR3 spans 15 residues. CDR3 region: CASSLLGGTLYQQYF.

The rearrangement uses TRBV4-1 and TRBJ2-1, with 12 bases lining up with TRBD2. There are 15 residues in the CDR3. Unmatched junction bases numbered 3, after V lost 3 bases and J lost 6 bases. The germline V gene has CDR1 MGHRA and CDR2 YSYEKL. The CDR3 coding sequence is TGCGCCAGCAGCCAGCCGACTAGCGGGGGCAATGAGCAGTTCTTC. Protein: CASSQPTSGGNEQFF.

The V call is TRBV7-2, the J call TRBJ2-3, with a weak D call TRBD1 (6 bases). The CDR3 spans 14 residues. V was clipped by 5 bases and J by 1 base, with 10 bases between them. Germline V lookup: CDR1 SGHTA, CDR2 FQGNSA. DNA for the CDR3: TGTGCCAGCAGCCCAGACAGGCGCACAGATACGCAGTATTTT. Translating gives CASSPDRRTDTQYF. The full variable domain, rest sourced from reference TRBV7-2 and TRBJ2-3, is GAGVSQSPSNKVTEKGKDVELRCDPISGHTALYWYRQSLGQGLEFLIYFQGNSAPDKSGLPSDRFSAERTGGSVSTLTIQRTQQEDSAVYLCASSPDRRTDTQYFGPGTRLTVL.

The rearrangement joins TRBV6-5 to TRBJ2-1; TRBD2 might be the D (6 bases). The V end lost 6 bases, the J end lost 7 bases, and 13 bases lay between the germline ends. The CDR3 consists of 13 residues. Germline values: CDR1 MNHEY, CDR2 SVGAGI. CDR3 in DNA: TGTGCCAGCAGCGTCCGGAGGGGAAATGAGCAGTTCTTC. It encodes CASSVRRGNEQFF.

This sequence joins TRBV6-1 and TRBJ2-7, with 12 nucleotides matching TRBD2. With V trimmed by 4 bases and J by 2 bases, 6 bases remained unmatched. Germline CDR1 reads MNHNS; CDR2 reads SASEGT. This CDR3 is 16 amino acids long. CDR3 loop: CASSVLAGGPTYEQYF. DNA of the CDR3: TGTGCCAGCAGTGTCCTAGCGGGAGGGCCTACCTACGAGCAGTACTTC.

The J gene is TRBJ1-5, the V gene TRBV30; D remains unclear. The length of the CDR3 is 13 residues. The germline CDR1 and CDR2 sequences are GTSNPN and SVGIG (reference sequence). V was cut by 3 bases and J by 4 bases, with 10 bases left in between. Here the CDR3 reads CAWSEEGNQPQHF. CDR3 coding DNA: TGTGCCTGGAGCGAGGAGGGAAATCAGCCCCAGCATTTT.

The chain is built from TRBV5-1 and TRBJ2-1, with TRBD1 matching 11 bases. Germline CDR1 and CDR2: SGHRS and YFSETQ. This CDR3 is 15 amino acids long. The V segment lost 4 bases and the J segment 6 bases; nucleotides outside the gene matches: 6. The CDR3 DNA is TGCGCCAGCAGCCCCGGGACAGGGGGGGGCAATGAGCAGTTCTTC. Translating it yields CASSPGTGGGNEQFF. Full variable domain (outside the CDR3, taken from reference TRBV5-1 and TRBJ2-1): KAGVTQTPRYLIKTRGQQVTLSCSPISGHRSVSWYQQTPGQGLQFLFEYFSETQRNKGNFPGRFSGRQFSNSRSEMNVSTLELGDSALYLCASSPGTGGGNEQFFGPGTRLTVL.

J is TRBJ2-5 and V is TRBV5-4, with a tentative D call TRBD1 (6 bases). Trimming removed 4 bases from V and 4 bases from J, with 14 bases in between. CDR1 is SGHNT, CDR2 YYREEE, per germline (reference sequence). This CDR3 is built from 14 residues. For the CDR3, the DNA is TGTGCCAGCAGCCCAGAAGGGGGTGGAGAGACCCAGTACTTC. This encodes CASSPEGGGETQYF. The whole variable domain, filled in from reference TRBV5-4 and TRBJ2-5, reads ETGVTQSPTHLIKTRGQQVTLRCSSQSGHNTVSWYQQALGQGPQFIFQYYREEENGRGNFPPRFSGLQFPNYSSELNVNALELDDSALYLCASSPEGGGETQYFGPGTRLLVL.

CDR3 bases: TGTGCCAGCAGTCCTAGACAGGGTTTAGGTGGCTACACCTTC. It specifies CASSPRQGLGGYTF. The V gene is TRBV27, the J gene TRBJ1-2; TRBD1 matches at 7 bases. Germline assignment: CDR1 MNHEY and CDR2 SMNVEV (reference sequence). The CDR3 covers 14 residues. V lost 5 bases and J lost 7; bases outside the gene matches: 10.

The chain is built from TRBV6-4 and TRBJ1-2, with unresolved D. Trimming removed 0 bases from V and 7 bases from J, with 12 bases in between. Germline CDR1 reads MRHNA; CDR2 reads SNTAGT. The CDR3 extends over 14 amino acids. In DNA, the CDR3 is TGTGCCAGCAGTGACTCGAACCGGTTGTCTGGCTACACCTTC. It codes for CASSDSNRLSGYTF.

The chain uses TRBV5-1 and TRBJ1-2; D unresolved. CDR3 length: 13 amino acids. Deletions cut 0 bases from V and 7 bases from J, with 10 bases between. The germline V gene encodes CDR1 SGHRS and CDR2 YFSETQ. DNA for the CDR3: TGCGCCAGCAGCTTGGCTGGTATGAGTGGCTACACCTTC. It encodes CASSLAGMSGYTF.